This TCR beta chain was sequenced during a study of Graves' ophthalmopathy and Graves' hyperthyroidism. Study outcomes and limitations: Ophthalmopathy progression prediction by the model yielded a sensitivity of 55% to 71% and a specificity of under 85%. A classifier, a 13-signature model, separated ophthalmopathy from stable hyperthyroidism with more than 85% sensitivity and 75% to 83% specificity.

Clinicians diagnosed using symptoms, serum thyroxine, TRAb, thyroid ultrasound and orbital computed tomography. About this clonotype itself: Its cognate antigen is unknown.

For repertoire sequencing, the TCR beta CDR3 regions were amplified from RNA transcripts. RT-PCR was first run with HTBI primers, then multiplex PCR in a second round. TCRdb fed the multiplex PCR reads into MiXCR, producing one record per CDR3 protein. The table shows about 380,000 distinct CDR3 sequences, with 15% occurring only once. V lost 3 bases, J lost 4 bases, and 8 bases stayed unmatched. The CDR3 sequence is 16 residues long. CDR1 and CDR2 from the germline V gene are MGHRA and YSYEKL. The receptor was isolated from a woman under 30 with stable Graves' hyperthyroidism. Sequencing was performed on peripheral blood. V is TRBV4-1 and J is TRBJ1-2; 10 positions agree with TRBD1. The CDR3 sequence is CASSQLGQGLSYGYTF. CDR3 bases: TGCGCCAGCAGCCAGCTGGGACAGGGGCTTTCCTATGGCTACACCTTC.